The present entry profiles one T cell receptor beta chain with its context. The sample carries other DNA sequences with the same CDR3. Seattle researchers signed up patients amid active infection and tracked them longitudinally. TCRdb's copy holds only in-frame clones and misses some; the assay was immunoSEQ multiplex PCR. The sample contains approximately 300,000 clones, 90% of which appear only once. This record comes from a study of blood T cell repertoires in COVID-19. Study overall: Samples of COVID-19 (acute and convalescent) were obtained from the United States, Italy and Spain.

This TCR came from a woman aged 30 to 39 with COVID-19, enrolled during active disease. Sequences were obtained from peripheral blood.

CDR3 in DNA: TGTGCCAGCAGTCCCGGACAGGGAACTAATGAAAAACTGTTTTTT. Protein: CASSPGQGTNEKLFF. The J gene is TRBJ1-4, the V gene TRBV28, with TRBD1 identical over 8 bases. CDR1 is MDHEN and CDR2 is SYDVKM in the germline V gene. CDR3 size: 15 residues. Trimming removed 5 bases from V and 1 base from J; junction bases left unmatched: 3.